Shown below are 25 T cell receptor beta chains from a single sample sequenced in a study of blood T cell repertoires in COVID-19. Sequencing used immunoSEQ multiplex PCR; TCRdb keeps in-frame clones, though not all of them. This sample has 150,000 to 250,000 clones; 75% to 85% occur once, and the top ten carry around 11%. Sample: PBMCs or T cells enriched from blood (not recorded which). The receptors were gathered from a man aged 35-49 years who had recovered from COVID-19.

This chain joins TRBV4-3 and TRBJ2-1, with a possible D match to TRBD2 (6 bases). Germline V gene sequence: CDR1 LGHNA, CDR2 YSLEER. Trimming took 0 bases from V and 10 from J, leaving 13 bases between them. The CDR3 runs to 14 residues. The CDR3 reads CASSQEEGRREQFF. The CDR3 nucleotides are TGCGCCAGCAGCCAAGAGGAGGGAAGACGGGAGCAGTTCTTC.

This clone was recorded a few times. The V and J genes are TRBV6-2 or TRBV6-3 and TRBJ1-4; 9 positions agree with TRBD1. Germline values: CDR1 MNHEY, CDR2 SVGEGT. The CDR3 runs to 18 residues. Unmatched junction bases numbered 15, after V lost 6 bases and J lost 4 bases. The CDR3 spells CASSPTRPRTGDNEKLFF. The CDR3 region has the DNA TGTGCCAGCAGCCCTACCCGTCCTCGGACAGGGGATAATGAAAAACTGTTTTTT.

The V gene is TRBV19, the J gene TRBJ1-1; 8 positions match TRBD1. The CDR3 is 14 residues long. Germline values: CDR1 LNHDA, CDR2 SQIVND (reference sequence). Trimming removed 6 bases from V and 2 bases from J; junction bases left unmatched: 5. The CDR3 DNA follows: TGTGCCAGTAGCTGGGACAGGCTAAACACTGAAGCTTTCTTT. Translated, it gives CASSWDRLNTEAFF.

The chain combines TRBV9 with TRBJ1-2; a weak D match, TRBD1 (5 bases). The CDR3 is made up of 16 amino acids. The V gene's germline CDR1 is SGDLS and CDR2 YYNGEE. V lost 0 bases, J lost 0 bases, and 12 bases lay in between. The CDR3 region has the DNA TGTGCCAGCAGCGTAGATCGTCAGGGTGCTAACTATGGCTACACCTTC. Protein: CASSVDRQGANYGYTF.

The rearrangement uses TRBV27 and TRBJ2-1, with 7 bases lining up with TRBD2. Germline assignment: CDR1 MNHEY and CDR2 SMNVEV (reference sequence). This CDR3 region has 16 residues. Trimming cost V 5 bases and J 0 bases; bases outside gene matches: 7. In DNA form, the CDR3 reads TGTGCCAGCAGTCGTGTGGGCGGGAGCTCCTACAATGAGCAGTTCTTC. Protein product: CASSRVGGSSYNEQFF.

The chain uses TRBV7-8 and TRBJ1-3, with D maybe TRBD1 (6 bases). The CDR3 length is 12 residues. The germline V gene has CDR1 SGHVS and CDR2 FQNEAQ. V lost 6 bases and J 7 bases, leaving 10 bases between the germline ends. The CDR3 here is CASSTQGNTIYF. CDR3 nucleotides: TGTGCCAGCAGTACGCAGGGGAACACCATATATTTT.

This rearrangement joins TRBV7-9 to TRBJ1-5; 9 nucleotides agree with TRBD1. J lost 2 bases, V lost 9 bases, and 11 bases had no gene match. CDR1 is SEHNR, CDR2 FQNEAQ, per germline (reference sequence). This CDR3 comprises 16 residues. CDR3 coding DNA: TGTGCCAGTTCAAAGGGGACAGGGTTCGGCAATCAGCCCCAGCATTTT. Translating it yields CASSKGTGFGNQPQHF.

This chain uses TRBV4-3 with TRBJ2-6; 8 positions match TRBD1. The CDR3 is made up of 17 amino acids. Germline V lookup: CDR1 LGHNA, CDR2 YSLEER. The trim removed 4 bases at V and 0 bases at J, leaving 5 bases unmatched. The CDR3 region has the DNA TGCGCCAGCAGCCCGACAGGGGAAACCTCTGGGGCCAACGTCCTGACTTTC. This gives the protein CASSPTGETSGANVLTF.

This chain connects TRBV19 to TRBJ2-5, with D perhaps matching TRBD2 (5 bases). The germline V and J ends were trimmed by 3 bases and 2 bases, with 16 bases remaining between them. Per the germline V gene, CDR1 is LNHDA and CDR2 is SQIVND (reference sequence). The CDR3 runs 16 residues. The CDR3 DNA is TGTGCCAGTAGTATCTTCGGGAAGGCGACTCAAGAGACCCAGTACTTC. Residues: CASSIFGKATQETQYF.

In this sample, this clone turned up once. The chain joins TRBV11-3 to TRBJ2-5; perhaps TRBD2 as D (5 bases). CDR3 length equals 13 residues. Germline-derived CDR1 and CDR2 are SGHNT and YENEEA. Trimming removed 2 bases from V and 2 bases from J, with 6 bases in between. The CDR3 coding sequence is TGTGCCAGCAGCTTACGACTACAAGAGACCCAGTACTTC. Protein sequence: CASSLRLQETQYF.

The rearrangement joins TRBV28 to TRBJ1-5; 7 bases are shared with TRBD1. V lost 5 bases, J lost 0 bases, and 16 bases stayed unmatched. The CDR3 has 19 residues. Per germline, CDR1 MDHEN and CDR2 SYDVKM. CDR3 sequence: CASSGPVGTASNSNQPQHF. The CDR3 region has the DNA TGTGCCAGCAGTGGGCCGGTCGGGACAGCGAGTAATAGCAATCAGCCCCAGCATTTT.

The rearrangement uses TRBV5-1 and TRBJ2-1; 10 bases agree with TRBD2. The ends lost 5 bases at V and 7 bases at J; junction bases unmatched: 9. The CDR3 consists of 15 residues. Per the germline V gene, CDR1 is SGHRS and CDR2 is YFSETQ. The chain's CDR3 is CASRVLAGSGNEQFF. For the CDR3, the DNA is TGCGCCAGCAGGGTACTAGCGGGATCGGGTAATGAGCAGTTCTTC.

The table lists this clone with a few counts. CDR3 nucleotide sequence: TGTGCCAGCAGTGTGGGACAGGGGACTGAAGCTTTCTTT. This gives the protein CASSVGQGTEAFF. This chain links TRBV2 with TRBJ1-1; 10 positions agree with TRBD1. V was pared by 4 bases and J by 5 bases, with 1 base of the junction left unmatched. The CDR3 contains 13 residues. Germline V gene lookup returns CDR1 SNHLY and CDR2 FYNNEI. Based on the CDR3 plus reference TRBV2 and TRBJ1-1, the full variable domain is EPEVTQTPSHQVTQMGQEVILRCVPISNHLYFYWYRQILGQKVEFLVSFYNNEISEKSEIFDDQFSVERPDGSNFTLKIRSTKLEDSAMYFCASSVGQGTEAFFGQGTRLTVV.

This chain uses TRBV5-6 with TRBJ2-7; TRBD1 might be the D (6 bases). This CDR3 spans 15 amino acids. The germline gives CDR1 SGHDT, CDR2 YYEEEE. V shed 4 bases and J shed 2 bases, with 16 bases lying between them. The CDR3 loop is CASSPRTELPYEQYF. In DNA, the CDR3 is TGTGCCAGCAGCCCCCGGACAGAATTACCCTACGAGCAGTACTTC.

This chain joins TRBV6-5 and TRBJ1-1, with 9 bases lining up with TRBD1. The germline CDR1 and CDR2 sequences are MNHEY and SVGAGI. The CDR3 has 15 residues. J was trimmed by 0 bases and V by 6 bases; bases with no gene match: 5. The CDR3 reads CASRSGTGMNTEAFF. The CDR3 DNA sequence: TGTGCCAGCAGATCCGGGACAGGGATGAACACTGAAGCTTTCTTT.

Here the CDR3 DNA reads TGCGCCAGCAGCTTGTCCGGACTAGCGGGAGGGATCGAGACCCAGTACTTC. Amino acid sequence: CASSLSGLAGGIETQYF. This chain joins TRBV5-1 and TRBJ2-5; 15 positions agree with TRBD2. The length of the CDR3 is 17 residues. J lost 5 bases, V lost 1 base, and 6 bases had no gene match. Germline lookup yields CDR1 SGHRS and CDR2 YFSETQ.

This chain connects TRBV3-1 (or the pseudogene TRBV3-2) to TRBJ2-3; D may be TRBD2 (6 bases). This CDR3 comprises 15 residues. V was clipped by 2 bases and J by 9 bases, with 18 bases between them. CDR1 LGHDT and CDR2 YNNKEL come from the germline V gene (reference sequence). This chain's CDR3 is CASSQMSSRDSTQYF. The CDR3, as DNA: TGTGCCAGCAGCCAAATGTCTAGCAGGGACTCGACGCAGTATTTT.

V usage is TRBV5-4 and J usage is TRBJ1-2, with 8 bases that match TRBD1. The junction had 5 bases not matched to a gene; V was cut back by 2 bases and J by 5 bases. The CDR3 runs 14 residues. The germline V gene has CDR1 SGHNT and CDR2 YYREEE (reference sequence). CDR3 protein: CASSLGQGRYGYTF. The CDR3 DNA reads TGTGCCAGCAGCTTAGGACAGGGTCGTTATGGCTACACCTTC.

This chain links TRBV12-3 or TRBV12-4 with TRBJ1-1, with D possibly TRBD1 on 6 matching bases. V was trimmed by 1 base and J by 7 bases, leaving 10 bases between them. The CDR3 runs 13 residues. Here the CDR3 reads CASSLGGQIEAFF. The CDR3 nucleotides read TGTGCCAGCAGTTTAGGGGGGCAGATTGAAGCTTTCTTT.

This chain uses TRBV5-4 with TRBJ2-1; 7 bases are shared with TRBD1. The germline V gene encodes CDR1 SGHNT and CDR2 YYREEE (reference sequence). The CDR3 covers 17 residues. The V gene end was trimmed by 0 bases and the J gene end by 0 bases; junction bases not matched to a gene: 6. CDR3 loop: CASSLGTGVSSYNEQFF. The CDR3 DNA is TGTGCCAGCAGCTTGGGAACAGGGGTCAGCTCCTACAATGAGCAGTTCTTC. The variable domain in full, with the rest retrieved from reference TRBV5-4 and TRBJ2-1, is ETGVTQSPTHLIKTRGQQVTLRCSSQSGHNTVSWYQQALGQGPQFIFQYYREEENGRGNFPPRFSGLQFPNYSSELNVNALELDDSALYLCASSLGTGVSSYNEQFFGPGTRLTVL.

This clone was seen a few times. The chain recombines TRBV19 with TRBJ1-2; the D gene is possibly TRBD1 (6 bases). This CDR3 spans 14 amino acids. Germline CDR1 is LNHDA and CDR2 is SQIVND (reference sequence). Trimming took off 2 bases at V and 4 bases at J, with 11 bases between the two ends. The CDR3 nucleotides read TGTGCCAGTAGTATATGGGACACTTTCTATGGCTACACCTTC. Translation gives CASSIWDTFYGYTF.

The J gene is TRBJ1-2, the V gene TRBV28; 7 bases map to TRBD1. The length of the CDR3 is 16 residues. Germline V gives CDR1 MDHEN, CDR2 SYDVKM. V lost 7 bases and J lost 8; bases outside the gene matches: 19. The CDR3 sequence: CASTIRGQGPRSGYTF. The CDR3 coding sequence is TGTGCCAGCACCATTAGGGGGCAGGGACCACGATCGGGCTACACCTTC.

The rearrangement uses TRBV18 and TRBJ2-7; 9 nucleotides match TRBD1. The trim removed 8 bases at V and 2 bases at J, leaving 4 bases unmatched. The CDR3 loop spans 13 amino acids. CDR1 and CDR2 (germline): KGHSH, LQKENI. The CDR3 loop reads CASQWDRAYEQYF. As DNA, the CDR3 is TGTGCCAGCCAATGGGACAGGGCCTACGAGCAGTACTTC.

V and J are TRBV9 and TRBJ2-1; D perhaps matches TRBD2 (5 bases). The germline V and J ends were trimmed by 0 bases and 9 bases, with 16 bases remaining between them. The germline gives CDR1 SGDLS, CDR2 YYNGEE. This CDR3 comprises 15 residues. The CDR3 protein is CASSVVSGGGGEQFF. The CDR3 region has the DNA TGTGCCAGCAGCGTAGTAAGCGGCGGAGGTGGTGAGCAGTTCTTC. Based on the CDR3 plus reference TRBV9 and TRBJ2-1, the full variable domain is DSGVTQTPKHLITATGQRVTLRCSPRSGDLSVYWYQQSLDQGLQFLIQYYNGEERAKGNILERFSAQQFPDLHSELNLSSLELGDSALYFCASSVVSGGGGEQFFGPGTRLTVL.

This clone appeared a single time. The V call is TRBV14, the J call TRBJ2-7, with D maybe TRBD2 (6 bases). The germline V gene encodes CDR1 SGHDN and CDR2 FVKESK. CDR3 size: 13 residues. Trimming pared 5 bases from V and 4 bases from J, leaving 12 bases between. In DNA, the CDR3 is TGTGCCAGCAGCAGATCGGGAGAATACGAGCAGTACGTC. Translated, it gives CASSRSGEYEQYV.